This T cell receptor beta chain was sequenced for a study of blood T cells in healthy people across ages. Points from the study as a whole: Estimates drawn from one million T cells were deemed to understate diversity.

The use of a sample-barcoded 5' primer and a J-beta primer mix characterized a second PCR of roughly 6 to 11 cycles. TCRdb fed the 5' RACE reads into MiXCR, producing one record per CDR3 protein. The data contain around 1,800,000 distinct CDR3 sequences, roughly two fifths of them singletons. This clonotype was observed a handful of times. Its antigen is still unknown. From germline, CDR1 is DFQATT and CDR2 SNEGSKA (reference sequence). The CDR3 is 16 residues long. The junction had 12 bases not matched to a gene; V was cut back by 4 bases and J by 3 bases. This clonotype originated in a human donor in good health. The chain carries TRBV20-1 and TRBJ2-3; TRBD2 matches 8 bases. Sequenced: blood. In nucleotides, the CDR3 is TGCAGTGCTACTGGCGTGGGGGCGGGGGGAACAGATACGCAGTATTTT. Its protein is CSATGVGAGGTDTQYF.